This paragraph covers one T cell receptor (beta chain) sequence. The source of the sample is a study of control samples from healthy donors and cancer patients. Sequenced by immunoSEQ multiplex PCR; TCRdb stores in-frame clones only, minus some. This sample has some 120,000 clones, with about 89% found just once. This receptor was identified in a man between 45 and 60 years old in good health. The sample consisted of blood.

The CDR3 nucleotides read TGTGCCAGCAGCCTAGGTAGCGGGGTCACCGGGGAGCTGTTTTTT. This translates into CASSLGSGVTGELFF. The V call is TRBV7-9, the J call TRBJ2-2, with 8 bases lining up with TRBD2. Germline V gives CDR1 SEHNR, CDR2 FQNEAQ (reference sequence). This CDR3 comprises 15 residues. V trimming: 5 bases; J trimming: 4 bases; junction bases outside the gene matches: 6.